This TCR beta chain appears in the sequencing data of a study of T-cell memory formation after mild COVID-19. Study-level results: Mostly located in CM and EM were contracting CD4+ clones, with contracting CD8+ clones located in EMRA. Specificity for SARS-CoV-2 was not confirmed among the second-wave clones peaking on day 37. Whereas later expanders leaned CD4+, clones contracting day 15 to 85 showed a balanced CD4/CD8 makeup.

Using constant-segment primers, 5'RACE produced TCR alpha and TCR beta cDNA libraries carrying sample barcodes and UMIs. TCRdb re-analysed the 5' RACE reads in MiXCR, keeping a single row per CDR3 protein. The sample carries about 250,000 distinct CDR3 sequences, less than 20% recorded once. Trimming pared 4 bases from V and 11 bases from J, leaving 12 bases between. CDR3 length equals 12 residues. CDR1 WSHSY and CDR2 SAAADI come from the germline V gene. This clonotype was seen more than once but under ten times. Its cognate antigen is unknown. Specimen: PBMCs or a T cell subset sorted from them (not recorded which). V gene TRBV10-2 combines with J gene TRBJ1-5; D is unresolved. This TCR derives from a man younger than 30 who had mild COVID-19 (a few samples of this study predate the infection). Cell type and time point are not known. CDR3 sequence reads: CASSVDGYAQHF. The CDR3 coding sequence is TGCGCCAGCAGTGTGGACGGGTACGCCCAGCATTTT.